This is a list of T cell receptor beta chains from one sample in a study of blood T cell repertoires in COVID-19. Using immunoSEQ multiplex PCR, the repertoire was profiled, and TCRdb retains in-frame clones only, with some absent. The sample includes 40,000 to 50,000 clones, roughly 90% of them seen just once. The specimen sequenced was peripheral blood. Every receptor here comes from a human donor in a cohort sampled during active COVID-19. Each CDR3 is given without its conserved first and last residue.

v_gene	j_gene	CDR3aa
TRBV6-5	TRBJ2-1	ATGQGANYEQF
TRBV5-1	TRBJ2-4	ASRPDTAKNIQY
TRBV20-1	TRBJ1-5	SASRFQGSNQPQH
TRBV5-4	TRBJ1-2	ASSLTSPNYGYT
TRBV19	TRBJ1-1	ASSIKTAEAF
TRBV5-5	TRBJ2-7	ASIGRGGPYEQY
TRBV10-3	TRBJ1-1	AIGVGTSNTEAF
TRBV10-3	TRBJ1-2	AISQDYGYT
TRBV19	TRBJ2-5	ASRGTRGETQY
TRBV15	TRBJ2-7	ATSTGGLSEQY
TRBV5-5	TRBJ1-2	ASSWDSGTLYGYT
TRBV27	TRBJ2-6	ASSLVSRRSGANVLT
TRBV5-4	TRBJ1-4	ASSLTGEKLF
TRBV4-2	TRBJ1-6	ASSPGQGSSYNSPLH
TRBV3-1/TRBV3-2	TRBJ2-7	ASSQGGTSGYEQY
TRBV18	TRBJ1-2	ASSSGQNYGYT
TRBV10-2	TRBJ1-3	ASSDWGGSSGNTIY